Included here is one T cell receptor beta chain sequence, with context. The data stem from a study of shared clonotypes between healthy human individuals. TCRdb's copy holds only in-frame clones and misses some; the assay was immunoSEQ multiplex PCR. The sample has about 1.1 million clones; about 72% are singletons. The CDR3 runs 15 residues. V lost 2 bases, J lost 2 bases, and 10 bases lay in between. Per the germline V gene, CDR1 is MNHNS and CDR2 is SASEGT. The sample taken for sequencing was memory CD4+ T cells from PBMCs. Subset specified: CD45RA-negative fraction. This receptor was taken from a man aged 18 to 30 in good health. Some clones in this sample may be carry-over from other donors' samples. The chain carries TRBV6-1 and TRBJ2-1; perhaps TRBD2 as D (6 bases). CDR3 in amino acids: CASSEWDSAYNEQFF. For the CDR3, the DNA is TGTGCCAGCAGTGAATGGGACTCCGCCTACAATGAGCAGTTCTTC.